The rows below give T cell receptor beta chains drawn from one sample of a study of CD8 T cells in ankylosing spondylitis. TCRdb reprocessed the 5' RACE reads via MiXCR and lists one record per CDR3 protein. Of approximately 350,000 distinct CDR3 sequences listed, roughly 14% are singletons. The source material was blood, either unsorted or a sorted T cell fraction (not recorded which). The receptors originated from a male donor with ankylosing spondylitis or in good health (not recorded which). Both conserved end residues are part of each CDR3. A D gene is named only where the DNA matches it firmly. The size field is filled for only some rows; it gives once, few, many or a size class.

TRBV4-1	TRBD2	NA	TRBJ2-1	TGCACCAGCAGCCTAGCTAGCGGGAGTTTCTATGAGCAGTTCTTC	CTSSLASGSFYEQFF
TRBV20-1	NA	few	TRBJ2-1	TGCAGTGCTCCCAGGGAAGGCTCCTACAATGAGCAGTTCTTC	CSAPREGSYNEQFF
TRBV4-2	TRBD2	few	TRBJ2-7	TGTGCCAGCAGCCAAGATTTAAGCGGGAGGGCCCTTTACGAGCAGTACTTC	CASSQDLSGRALYEQYF
TRBV7-9	NA	NA	TRBJ1-2	TGTGCCAGCAGCTCCCCTTTTTTGGGGGGCTATGGCTACACCTTC	CASSSPFLGGYGYTF
TRBV25-1	NA	many	TRBJ1-1	TGTGCCAGCAGTGAAGGTCCGGGGGGAACTGAAGCTTTCTTT	CASSEGPGGTEAFF
TRBV5-1	TRBD1	many	TRBJ1-2	TGCGCCAGCAGACAGGGGGCCAACTATGGCTACACCTTC	CASRQGANYGYTF
TRBV3-1	NA	NA	TRBJ2-2	TGTGCCAGCAGCCCGACAGAGCCCGGGGAGCTGTTTTTT	CASSPTEPGELFF
TRBV29-1	TRBD1	NA	TRBJ1-1	TGCAGCGTACGGGACAGGGGGCGTACTGAAGCTTTCTTT	CSVRDRGRTEAFF
TRBV10-3	TRBD2	NA	TRBJ2-2	TGTGCCACCAGACTAGCGGGAGGACCGGTCGGGGAGCTGTTTTTT	CATRLAGGPVGELFF
TRBV28	TRBD2	many	TRBJ2-1	TGTGCCAGCAGTTCTCTAGCGGGAGAAGTAAAGCAGTTCTTC	CASSSLAGEVKQFF
TRBV5-1	TRBD1	few	TRBJ1-1	TGCGCCAGCAGCTGGGACAGTGCGAACACTGAAGCTTTCTTT	CASSWDSANTEAFF
TRBV11-2	NA	NA	TRBJ1-1	TGTGCCAGCAGCTCGTATGAGAGGACTGAAGCTTTCTTT	CASSSYERTEAFF
TRBV5-1	NA	NA	TRBJ2-3	TGCGCCAGCAGCTTGGGGACACTTAGCACAGATACGCAGTATTTT	CASSLGTLSTDTQYF
TRBV5-1	NA	few	TRBJ1-5	TGCGCCAGCAGCCCCGACACTGATCAGCCCCAGCATTTT	CASSPDTDQPQHF
TRBV19	TRBD1	many	TRBJ2-7	TGTGCCAGTAGTACAGACAGGGGCCTGGACGAGCAGTACTTC	CASSTDRGLDEQYF
TRBV6-1	NA	NA	TRBJ2-2	TGTGCCAGCAGTGAAGCGCGAACCCCGCGGGAGCTGTTTTTT	CASSEARTPRELFF
TRBV9	TRBD2	NA	TRBJ2-2	TGTGCCAGCAGCGTAAGGCCTAGCGGGGGGGCTGGCACCGGGGAGCTGTTTTTT	CASSVRPSGGAGTGELFF
TRBV3-1	NA	NA	TRBJ2-1	TGTGCCAGCAGCCGGGAGGGGGGCCTTTACAATGAGCAGTTCTTC	CASSREGGLYNEQFF
TRBV7-6	NA	many	TRBJ1-3	TGTGCCAGCAGCGCCAACCTCGAGGGAAACACCATATATTTT	CASSANLEGNTIYF
TRBV2	NA	NA	TRBJ2-3	TGTGCCAGCGGTTACGGGACCTCGGAGGCAGATACGCAGTATTTT	CASGYGTSEADTQYF
TRBV5-6	NA	NA	TRBJ1-1	TGTGCCAGCAAACCTTTAGGGGTCCTCACTGAAGCTTTCTTT	CASKPLGVLTEAFF
TRBV5-1	NA	NA	TRBJ2-5	TGCGCCAGCAGCTTATTTGGAGAAGAGACCCAGTACTTC	CASSLFGEETQYF
TRBV12-3/TRBV12-4	NA	NA	TRBJ2-5	TGTGCCAGCACTTGGCTTCAAGACCGGCCCCAGTACTTC	CASTWLQDRPQYF